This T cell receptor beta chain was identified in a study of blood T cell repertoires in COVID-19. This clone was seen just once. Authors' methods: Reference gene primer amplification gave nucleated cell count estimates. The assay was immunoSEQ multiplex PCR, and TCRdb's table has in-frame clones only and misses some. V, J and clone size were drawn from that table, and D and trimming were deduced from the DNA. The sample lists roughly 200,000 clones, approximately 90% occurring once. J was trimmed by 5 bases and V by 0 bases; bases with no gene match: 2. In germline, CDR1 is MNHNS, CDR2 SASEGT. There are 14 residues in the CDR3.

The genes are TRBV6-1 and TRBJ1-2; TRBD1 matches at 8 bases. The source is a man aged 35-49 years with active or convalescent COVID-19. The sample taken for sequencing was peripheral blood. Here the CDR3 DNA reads TGTGCCAGCAGTGAAGCGTACAGGGGGTATGGCTACACCTTC. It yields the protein CASSEAYRGYGYTF.